Below, 10 T cell receptor beta chains from the same sample are listed, as sequenced in a study of blood T cell repertoires in COVID-19. TCRdb's table, derived via immunoSEQ multiplex PCR, lists solely in-frame clones and lacks some. The sample has approximately 190,000 clones; under 90% are singletons. The specimen sequenced was peripheral blood. Receptors were obtained from a human donor in a cohort sampled during active COVID-19.

The chain uses TRBV5-1 and TRBJ2-5; tentatively, D is TRBD1 (6 bases). The V gene's germline CDR1 is SGHRS and CDR2 YFSETQ. The CDR3 has 14 amino acids. V was shortened by 2 bases and J by 4 bases, with 12 bases between the two germline ends. The CDR3 protein is CASSFQGIRETQYF. In DNA form, the CDR3 reads TGCGCCAGCAGCTTCCAGGGGATTCGAGAGACCCAGTACTTC.

The chain has TRBV5-6 and TRBJ1-5; D is possibly TRBD1 (5 bases). The V gene's germline CDR1 is SGHDT and CDR2 YYEEEE. CDR3 length: 14 residues. V was pared by 3 bases and J by 5 bases, with 12 bases between. CDR3 protein: CASSSEGSHQPQHF. The CDR3 DNA reads as TGTGCCAGCAGCTCGGAGGGGTCCCATCAGCCCCAGCATTTT. The full variable domain, with the rest looked up from reference TRBV5-6 and TRBJ1-5, is DAGVTQSPTHLIKTRGQQVTLRCSPKSGHDTVSWYQQALGQGPQFIFQYYEEEERQRGNFPDRFSGHQFPNYSSELNVNALLLGDSALYLCASSSEGSHQPQHFGDGTRLSIL.

This clone has just one count. This chain uses TRBV27 with TRBJ2-1; the match to TRBD1 covers 10 bases. The J segment lost 1 base and the V segment lost 6 bases, leaving 6 bases of the junction unmatched. Germline CDR1 and CDR2: MNHEY and SMNVEV (reference sequence). CDR3 length: 16 amino acids. This chain's CDR3 is CASRARTGGSYNEQFF. The CDR3 nucleotides are TGTGCCAGCAGGGCTCGGACAGGGGGTTCCTACAATGAGCAGTTCTTC.

The rearrangement uses TRBV28 and TRBJ2-6, with 12 bases lining up with TRBD2. The CDR3 contains 23 residues. Germline-derived CDR1 and CDR2 are MDHEN and SYDVKM. V lost 8 bases to trimming and J lost 0 bases; unmatched junction nucleotides: 23. The DNA of the CDR3 is TGTGCCAGCTTACAGGGTTGGTCTAGCGGGAGGGTTGTTGCCGACTCTGGGGCCAACGTCCTGACTTTC. Its protein product is CASLQGWSSGRVVADSGANVLTF.

The V gene is TRBV7-9, the J gene TRBJ2-3; 8 positions match TRBD2. V was pared by 4 bases and J by 5 bases, with 2 bases of the junction left unmatched. The CDR3 spans 13 residues. Germline assignment: CDR1 SEHNR and CDR2 FQNEAQ (reference sequence). CDR3 sequence: CASSYGGEDTQYF. The CDR3 coding sequence is TGTGCCAGCAGCTACGGGGGGGAAGATACGCAGTATTTT.

The V gene is TRBV19, the J gene TRBJ2-3, with 11 bases that match TRBD2. The V gene end was trimmed by 5 bases and the J gene end by 2 bases; junction bases not matched to a gene: 6. The CDR3 loop spans 16 amino acids. Germline V gives CDR1 LNHDA, CDR2 SQIVND (reference sequence). The CDR3 DNA reads as TGTGCCAGTAGTGCCGGGACTAGCGGCTTCACAGATACGCAGTATTTT. It is translated as CASSAGTSGFTDTQYF.

The genes are TRBV5-1 and TRBJ2-1; D is possibly TRBD2 (6 bases). Trimming took 2 bases from V and 1 from J, leaving 13 bases between them. The CDR3 length is 16 residues. From germline, CDR1 is SGHRS and CDR2 YFSETQ. The CDR3 reads CASSFGNGGSYNEQFF. For the CDR3, the DNA is TGCGCCAGCAGCTTTGGAAATGGAGGGTCCTACAATGAGCAGTTCTTC.

This chain uses TRBV11-2 with TRBJ2-1; 9 bases map to TRBD1. Losses at the gene ends were 10 bases for V and 9 bases for J; bases not matched to a gene: 16. This CDR3 has 15 amino acids. Germline-derived CDR1 and CDR2 are SGHAT and FQNNGV. CDR3 nucleotide sequence: TGTGCCACACAGCTTCGGGACAGGGTCGTGGGTGAGCAGTTCTTC. Protein product: CATQLRDRVVGEQFF. Drawing the rest from reference TRBV11-2 and TRBJ2-1, the complete variable domain is EAGVAQSPRYKIIEKRQSVAFWCNPISGHATLYWYQQILGQGPKLLIQFQNNGVVDDSQLPKDRFSAERLKGVDSTLKIQPAKLEDSAVYLCATQLRDRVVGEQFFGPGTRLTVL.

This chain connects TRBV7-2 to TRBJ2-7, with D possibly matching TRBD2 (5 bases). V was shortened by 1 base and J by 2 bases, with 9 bases between the two germline ends. The CDR3 is 14 amino acids. Germline values: CDR1 SGHTA, CDR2 FQGNSA. CDR3 sequence (DNA): TGTGCCAGCAGCTTAGGACCGAGGGCCTACGAGCAGTACTTC. Its translation is CASSLGPRAYEQYF.

In its sample, this clone was seen once. The chain couples TRBV19 to TRBJ2-1; 10 nucleotides align to TRBD2. V lost 5 bases to trimming and J lost 7 bases; unmatched junction nucleotides: 14. The CDR3 consists of 17 residues. The germline CDR1 and CDR2 sequences are LNHDA and SQIVND (reference sequence). The CDR3 loop reads CASSFGLAGDSGNEQFF. As DNA, the CDR3 is TGTGCCAGTAGTTTTGGCCTAGCGGGAGACTCTGGGAATGAGCAGTTCTTC.